The rows below give T cell receptor beta chains drawn from one sample of a study of read filtering for tumor transcriptome and immune sequencing. TCRdb itself ran the reads through MiXCR, one entry per CDR3 protein. Counted here are 120,000 or so distinct CDR3 sequences, roughly 13% occurring once; the ten biggest clones make up 8% to 13%. Material for sequencing was a population of CD138-negative cells sorted from bone marrow. The receptors stem from a donor at least 40 years old with multiple myeloma. CDR3s include the opening cysteine and the closing phenylalanine or tryptophan. The D gene is left open where the match is weak. Some rows mark clone size as missing; the rest say once, few, many or name a class of expanded clone.

D | J | size | V | CDR3 | DNA
- | TRBJ1-6 | - | TRBV11-2 | CASSFSIGSISPLHF | TGTGCCAGCAGCTTCTCCATCGGCAGCATCTCACCCCTCCACTTT
TRBD1 | TRBJ1-5 | many | TRBV6-5 | CASSSKGGTANQPQHF | TGTGCCAGCAGTTCGAAAGGAGGGACAGCCAATCAGCCCCAGCATTTT
- | TRBJ2-2 | many | TRBV20-1 | CSATDQANTGELFF | TGCAGTGCTACCGACCAAGCGAACACCGGGGAGCTGTTTTTT
- | TRBJ2-1 | - | TRBV28 | CASSVSRNEQFF | TGTGCCAGCAGTGTGTCGCGGAATGAGCAGTTCTTC
- | TRBJ2-5 | many | TRBV20-1 | CSARGQWRETQYF | TGCAGTGCTAGAGGACAGTGGAGGGAGACCCAGTACTTC
- | TRBJ1-5 | - | TRBV6-5 | CASSTDNQPQHF | TGTGCCAGCAGTACCGACAATCAGCCCCAGCATTTT
TRBD2 | TRBJ2-1 | many | TRBV29-1 | CSVPGLAHYEQFF | TGCAGCGTCCCGGGACTAGCTCACTATGAGCAGTTCTTC
TRBD1 | TRBJ1-4 | many | TRBV29-1 | CSVLTGANEKLFF | TGCAGCGTCTTGACAGGGGCAAATGAAAAACTGTTTTTT
TRBD2 | TRBJ2-2 | many | TRBV19 | CASKRGGVGELFF | TGTGCCAGCAAACGGGGGGGCGTCGGGGAGCTGTTTTTT
- | TRBJ2-2 | - | TRBV20-1 | CSASKERRGRITGELFF | TGCAGTGCTAGTAAGGAGAGACGGGGACGTATAACCGGGGAGCTGTTTTTT
TRBD2 | TRBJ2-3 | many | TRBV29-1 | CSVAGTSGSTDTQYF | TGCAGCGTCGCCGGGACTAGCGGGAGCACAGATACGCAGTATTTT
TRBD2 | TRBJ2-5 | few | TRBV4-2 | CASSQGFSGGQISRETQYF | TGTGCCAGCAGCCAAGGTTTTTCGGGGGGGCAAATTAGTAGGGAGACCCAGTACTTC
- | TRBJ1-5 | many | TRBV19 | CASREGLVQPQHF | TGTGCCAGTAGGGAGGGGTTGGTTCAGCCCCAGCATTTT